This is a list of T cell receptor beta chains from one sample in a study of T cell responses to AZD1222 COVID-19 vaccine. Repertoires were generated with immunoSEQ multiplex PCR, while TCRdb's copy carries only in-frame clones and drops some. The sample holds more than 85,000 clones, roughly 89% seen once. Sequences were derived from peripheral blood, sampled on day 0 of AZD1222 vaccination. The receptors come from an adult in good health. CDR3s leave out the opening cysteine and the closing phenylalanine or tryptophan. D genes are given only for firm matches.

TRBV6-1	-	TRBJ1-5	ASSEGANQPQH
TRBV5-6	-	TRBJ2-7	ASSRRVFDSYEQY
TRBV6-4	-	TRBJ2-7	ASSDEGSPYEQY
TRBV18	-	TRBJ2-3	ASSLTGTSSTDTQY
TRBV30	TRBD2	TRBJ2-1	AWKRGGRGNEQF
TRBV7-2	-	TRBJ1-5	ASSSGHSNQPQH
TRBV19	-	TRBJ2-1	ASSKGGGVWDEQF
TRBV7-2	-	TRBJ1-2	ASSPSRGDYGYT
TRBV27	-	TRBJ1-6	ASSLWRQGNSPLH
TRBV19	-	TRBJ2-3	ASSIGGDTQY
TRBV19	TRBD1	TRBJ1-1	ASSSTGDTEAF
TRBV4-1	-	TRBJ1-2	ASRQSDASRNGYT
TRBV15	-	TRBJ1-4	ATSRGDGDPNEKLF